A selection of T cell receptor beta chains follows, all from one sample in a study of OX40 agonist ivuxolimab in advanced cancers. Assay: immunoSEQ multiplex PCR; the TCRdb copy retains only in-frame clones and omits some. The table includes around 19,000 clones, approximately 78% detected once. Sequenced material: CD4+ or CD8+ T cells sorted from blood, taken in a trial of the OX40 agonist ivuxolimab. The receptors here all came from an adult with an advanced solid tumor such as melanoma, head and neck, liver or kidney cancer. Both conserved end residues are part of each CDR3. D genes are given only for firm matches. The size of a clone is reported for some rows only, either as once, few or many, or as a class for expanded clones.

j_call,v_call,d_call,clone_size,cdr3_aa,cdr3_nt
TRBJ2-5,TRBV9,.,.,CASSGAAGTQYF,TGTGCCAGCAGCGGGGCCGCAGGGACCCAGTACTTC
TRBJ2-1,TRBV6-4,TRBD1,.,CASSVGTEYYNEQFF,TGTGCCAGCAGTGTCGGGACAGAATATTACAATGAGCAGTTCTTC
TRBJ1-1,TRBV4-3,.,.,CASSQGGGFGAFF,TGCGCCAGCAGCCAAGGAGGGGGGTTTGGGGCTTTCTTT
TRBJ2-7,TRBV7-3,TRBD1,.,CASSYGQGTYEQYF,TGTGCCAGCAGTTACGGACAGGGGACTTACGAGCAGTACTTC
TRBJ1-1,TRBV18,.,few,CASSPNTEAFF,TGTGCCAGCTCACCCAACACTGAAGCTTTCTTT
TRBJ2-1,TRBV19,.,medium-sized,CASSLWGYDEQFF,TGTGCCAGTAGCCTGTGGGGCTACGATGAGCAGTTCTTC
TRBJ2-7,TRBV4-1,.,.,CASSQDWSQIEQYF,TGCGCCAGCAGCCAAGATTGGAGTCAGATCGAGCAGTACTTC
TRBJ2-3,TRBV21-1,.,few,CASSKRGTLPTVTDTQYF,TGTGCCAGCAGCAAAAGGGGGACTTTACCCACAGTCACAGATACGCAGTATTTT
TRBJ2-2,TRBV28,.,.,CASSERGPGDTGELFF,TGTGCCAGCAGCGAAAGAGGACCGGGTGACACCGGGGAGCTGTTTTTT
TRBJ1-2,TRBV28,.,once,CASTAGGANYGYTF,TGTGCCAGCACGGCGGGGGGGGCGAACTATGGCTACACCTTC
TRBJ1-6,TRBV6-5,.,.,CASSYQSARGGSPLHF,TGTGCCAGCAGTTACCAGAGTGCCAGGGGCGGTTCACCCCTCCACTTT
TRBJ2-3,TRBV11-1,.,.,CASSGGTGHTQYF,TGTGCCAGCAGCGGGGGGACTGGGCATACGCAGTATTTT
TRBJ2-3,TRBV13,.,.,CASSFPQGIFSTDTQYF,TGTGCCAGCAGTTTTCCTCAGGGAATCTTTAGCACAGATACGCAGTATTTT
TRBJ2-1,TRBV28,TRBD2,.,CASNVVATSGRGRGDEQFF,TGTGCCAGCAACGTTGTGGCGACTAGCGGGAGAGGGCGTGGCGATGAGCAGTTCTTC
TRBJ2-7,TRBV7-7,.,.,CASSLKGSYEQYF,TGTGCCAGCAGCTTAAAGGGCTCCTACGAGCAGTACTTC
TRBJ1-2,TRBV7-9,.,.,CASSSLREPNYGYTF,TGTGCCAGCAGCTCACTCAGGGAACCTAACTATGGCTACACCTTC